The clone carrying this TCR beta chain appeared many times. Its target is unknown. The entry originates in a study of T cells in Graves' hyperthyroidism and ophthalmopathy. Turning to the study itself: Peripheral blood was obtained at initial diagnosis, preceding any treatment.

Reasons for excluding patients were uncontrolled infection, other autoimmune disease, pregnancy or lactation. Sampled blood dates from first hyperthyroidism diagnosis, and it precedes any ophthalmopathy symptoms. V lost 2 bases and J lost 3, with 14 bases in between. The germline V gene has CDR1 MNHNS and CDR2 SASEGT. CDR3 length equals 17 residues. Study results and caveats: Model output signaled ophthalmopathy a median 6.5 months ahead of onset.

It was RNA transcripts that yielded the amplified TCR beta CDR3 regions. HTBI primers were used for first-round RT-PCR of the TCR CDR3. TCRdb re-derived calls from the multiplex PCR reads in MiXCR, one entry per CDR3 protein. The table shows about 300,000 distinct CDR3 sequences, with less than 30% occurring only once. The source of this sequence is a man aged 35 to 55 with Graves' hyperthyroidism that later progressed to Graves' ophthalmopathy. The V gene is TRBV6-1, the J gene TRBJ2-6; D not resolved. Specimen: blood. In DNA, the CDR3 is TGTGCCAGCAGTGAATTCCCCTGGTCGAGTGGGGCCAACGTCCTGACTTTC. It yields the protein CASSEFPWSSGANVLTF.